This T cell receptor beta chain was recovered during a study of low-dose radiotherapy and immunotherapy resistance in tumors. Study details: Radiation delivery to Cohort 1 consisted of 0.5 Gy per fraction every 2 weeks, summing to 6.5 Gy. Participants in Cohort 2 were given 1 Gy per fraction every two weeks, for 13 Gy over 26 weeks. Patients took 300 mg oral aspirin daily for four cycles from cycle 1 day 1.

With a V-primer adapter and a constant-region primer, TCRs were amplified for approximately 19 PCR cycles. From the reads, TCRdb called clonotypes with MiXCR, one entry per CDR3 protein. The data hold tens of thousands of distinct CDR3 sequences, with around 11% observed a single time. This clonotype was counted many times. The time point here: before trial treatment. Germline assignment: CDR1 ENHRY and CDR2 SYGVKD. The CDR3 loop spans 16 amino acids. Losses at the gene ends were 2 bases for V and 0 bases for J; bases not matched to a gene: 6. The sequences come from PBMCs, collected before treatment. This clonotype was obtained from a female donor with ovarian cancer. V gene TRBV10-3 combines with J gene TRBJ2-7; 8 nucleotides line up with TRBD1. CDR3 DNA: TGTGCCATCAGTGAGGCGGGGACAGGCTTCTCCTACGAGCAGTACTTC. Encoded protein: CAISEAGTGFSYEQYF.